These 7 T cell receptor beta chains share one sample of origin, sequenced in a study of T cells after somatic rescue of genetic block. Assay: immunoSEQ multiplex PCR; the TCRdb copy retains only in-frame clones and omits some. The top ten clones hold approximately 1.5% of a sample with 80,000 to 100,000 clones, about 87% of them seen once. Sample: peripheral blood mononuclear cells (PBMCs). The receptors here all came from a woman between 18 and 30 years old.

This clone was found once. The rearrangement uses TRBV28 and TRBJ2-3; TRBD2 matches at 7 bases. The ends lost 8 bases at V and 1 base at J; junction bases unmatched: 9. Per germline, CDR1 MDHEN and CDR2 SYDVKM. This CDR3 spans 15 amino acids. CDR3 sequence reads: CASPPGGGGTDTQYF. The CDR3 DNA follows: TGTGCCAGCCCGCCGGGGGGAGGCGGCACAGATACGCAGTATTTT.

This clone was recorded only once. Other DNA sequences of this sample code for an identical CDR3. J is TRBJ2-1 and V is TRBV5-1, with TRBD2 identical over 9 bases. The CDR3 length is 15 residues. The V and J ends lost 0 bases and 4 bases, in that order; junction bases with no gene match: 2. CDR1 and CDR2 from the germline V gene are SGHRS and YFSETQ. The DNA for the CDR3 is TGCGCCAGCAGCTTGGCTAGCGGGACATACAATGAGCAGTTCTTC. Residues: CASSLASGTYNEQFF.

This chain uses TRBV5-6 with TRBJ1-4, with a tentative D call TRBD1 (5 bases). Trimming removed 3 bases from V and 8 bases from J, with 11 bases in between. Germline V gene sequence: CDR1 SGHDT, CDR2 YYEEEE. CDR3 length: 13 residues. The CDR3 spells CASSSAQGEKLFF. The CDR3 DNA reads as TGTGCCAGCAGCTCTGCCCAGGGCGAAAAACTGTTTTTT.

The CDR3 DNA reads TGTGCCAGCAGCCCCTGGACGGCGGGCTCCGAAGCTTTCTTT. The encoded protein is CASSPWTAGSEAFF. The rearrangement links TRBV14 to TRBJ1-1; D not certain. Germline V CDR1 and CDR2: SGHDN, FVKESK. The ends were cut back, 4 bases at V and 8 bases at J, with 17 bases in the middle. The CDR3 totals 14 residues.

V and J are TRBV7-9 and TRBJ1-1; D may be TRBD1 (5 bases). CDR3 size: 15 residues. V lost 0 bases, J lost 4 bases, and 12 bases lay in between. Germline loops: CDR1 SEHNR, CDR2 FQNEAQ (reference sequence). CDR3 coding DNA: TGTGCCAGCAGCTTAGCCAGCGAGGGGAGCACTGAAGCTTTCTTT. Protein sequence: CASSLASEGSTEAFF.

This chain joins TRBV30 and TRBJ2-2; TRBD1 matches at 7 bases. CDR1 GTSNPN and CDR2 SVGIG come from the germline V gene (reference sequence). This CDR3 has 16 residues. V lost 2 bases, J lost 1 base, and 7 bases stayed unmatched. This CDR3 is CAWSPPNRGNTGELFF. In nucleotides, the CDR3 is TGTGCCTGGAGTCCGCCGAACAGGGGGAACACCGGGGAGCTGTTTTTT.

The V call is TRBV7-9, the J call TRBJ2-4, with TRBD2 as a possible D gene (6 bases). This CDR3 spans 15 amino acids. CDR1 and CDR2 (germline): SEHNR, FQNEAQ (reference sequence). V was cut by 4 bases and J by 8 bases, with 18 bases left in between. The CDR3 loop is CASSWVGSLGDIQYF. CDR3 DNA sequence: TGTGCCAGCAGCTGGGTCGGGAGTTTGGGGGACATTCAGTACTTC.